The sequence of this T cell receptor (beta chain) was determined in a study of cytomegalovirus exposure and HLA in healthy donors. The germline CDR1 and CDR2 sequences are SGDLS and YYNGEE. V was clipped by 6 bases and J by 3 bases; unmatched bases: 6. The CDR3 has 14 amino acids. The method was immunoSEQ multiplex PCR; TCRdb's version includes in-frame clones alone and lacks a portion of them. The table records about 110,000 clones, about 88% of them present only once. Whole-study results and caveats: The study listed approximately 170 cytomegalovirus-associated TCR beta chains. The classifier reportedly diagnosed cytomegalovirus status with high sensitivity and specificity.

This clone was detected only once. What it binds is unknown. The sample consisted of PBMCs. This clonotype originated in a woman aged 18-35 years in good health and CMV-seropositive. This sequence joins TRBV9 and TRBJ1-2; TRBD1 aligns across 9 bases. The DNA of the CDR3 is TGTGCCAGCACCCGGACAGGGGCTGACTATGGCTACACCTTC. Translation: CASTRTGADYGYTF. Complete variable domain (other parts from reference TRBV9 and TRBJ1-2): DSGVTQTPKHLITATGQRVTLRCSPRSGDLSVYWYQQSLDQGLQFLIQYYNGEERAKGNILERFSAQQFPDLHSELNLSSLELGDSALYFCASTRTGADYGYTFGSGTRLTVV.